This is a list of T cell receptor beta chains from one sample in a study of PD-1 blockade in classical Hodgkin lymphoma. Sequenced by immunoSEQ multiplex PCR; TCRdb stores in-frame clones only, minus some. The table records about 72,000 clones, roughly 91% of them present only once. This specimen consisted of peripheral blood mononuclear cells (PBMCs), obtained at baseline. These receptor sequences come from a human donor with classical Hodgkin lymphoma. Each CDR3 is given without its conserved first and last residue. Where a row states a size, it is once, few, many or the class of an expanded clone; other rows omit it.

j_call,v_call,clone_size,cdr3_aa
TRBJ1-3,TRBV5-6,NA,ASSLEGVTIY
TRBJ1-4,TRBV7-9,once,ASSLDRGQVNEKLF
TRBJ1-5,TRBV19,NA,ASSETGGLQPQH
TRBJ1-4,TRBV2,NA,ASGEATNEKLF
TRBJ1-5,TRBV5-5,NA,ASSLGEGNQPQH
TRBJ2-3,TRBV19,NA,ASSLLTDNTDTQY
TRBJ1-5,TRBV6-6,NA,ATQGTGALGNQPQH
TRBJ2-5,TRBV7-9,NA,ASSPETEETQY
TRBJ2-1,TRBV28,NA,ASSQLTQAYNEQF
TRBJ2-1,TRBV6-5,NA,ASSFRFGEQF
TRBJ2-3,TRBV5-1,NA,ASSLLGRGGGTDTQY
TRBJ2-3,TRBV5-4,NA,ASSLAHTDTQY
TRBJ2-1,TRBV7-9,NA,ASSPSDRGIDNEQF
TRBJ2-1,TRBV11-1,NA,ASSSPGRDYNEQF
TRBJ2-3,TRBV7-2,NA,ASSQFTGQTTDTQY
TRBJ1-2,TRBV13,once,ASSPGQGDYGYT
TRBJ1-5,TRBV5-1,NA,ASSWTVNQPQH